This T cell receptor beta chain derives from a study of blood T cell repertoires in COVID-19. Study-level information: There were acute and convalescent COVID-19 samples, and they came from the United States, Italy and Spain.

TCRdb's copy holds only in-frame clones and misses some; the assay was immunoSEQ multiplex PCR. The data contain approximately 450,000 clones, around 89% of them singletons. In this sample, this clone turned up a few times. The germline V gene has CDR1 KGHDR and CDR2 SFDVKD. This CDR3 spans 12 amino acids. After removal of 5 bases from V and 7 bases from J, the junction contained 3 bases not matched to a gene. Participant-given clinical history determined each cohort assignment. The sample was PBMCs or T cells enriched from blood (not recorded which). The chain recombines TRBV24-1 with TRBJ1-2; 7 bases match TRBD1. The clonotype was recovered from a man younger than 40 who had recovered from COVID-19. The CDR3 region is CATSGYRGGYTF. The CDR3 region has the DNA TGTGCCACCAGTGGTTACAGGGGTGGCTACACCTTC.